Below, one T cell receptor (beta chain) is given with its context. Antigen specificity is unknown. 5'RACE with constant-segment primers yielded barcoded, UMI-tagged TCR alpha and TCR beta cDNA libraries. TCRdb re-analysed the 5' RACE reads in MiXCR, keeping a single row per CDR3 protein. The table has some 300,000 distinct CDR3 sequences, more than 20% seen once; the top ten hold 20% to 25%. Germline V gene data show CDR1 as MGHRA and CDR2 as YSYEKL. V was trimmed by 2 bases and J by 4 bases, leaving 9 bases between them. CDR3 size: 13 residues. The data were taken from a study of T-cell memory formation after mild COVID-19. Study-wide findings and caveats: Contracting CD4+ clones lay largely in CM and EM, with CD8+ ones residing in EMRA. Clones that contracted from day 15 to 85 were balanced CD4/CD8, while later expanders leaned CD4+.

This receptor was identified in a young man who had mild COVID-19 (a few samples of this study predate the infection). Cell type and time point are not known. This sequence joins TRBV4-1 and TRBJ2-7; D remains ambiguous. The specimen was PBMCs or a T cell subset sorted from them (not recorded which). CDR3 sequence (DNA): TGCGCCAGCAGCCAAATCACAGATTACGAGCAGTACTTC. It yields the protein CASSQITDYEQYF.